The 17 T cell receptor beta chains reported below all come from one sample, sequenced in a study of OX40 agonist ivuxolimab in advanced cancers. The library came from the immunoSEQ multiplex PCR assay. TCRdb limited this immuneACCESS table to in-frame rearrangements with V and J called. A share of clones is missing; checked studies link under half to unresolved V genes, and the rest is unexplained. For this sample there are some 42,000 clones; 75% to 90% appear just once. The ten largest make up about 4.7% of the sample. This sample comprised CD4+ or CD8+ T cells sorted from blood, obtained in a trial of the OX40 agonist ivuxolimab. These receptors came from an adult with an advanced solid tumor such as melanoma, head and neck, liver or kidney cancer.

V and J are TRBV11-2 and TRBJ2-1; TRBD2 is a possible D gene (6 bases). The V gene lost 6 bases and the J gene lost 8 bases, with 8 bases spanning the gap. The CDR3 sequence is 11 residues long. Germline V gene data show CDR1 as SGHAT and CDR2 as FQNNGV. The CDR3 DNA is TGTGCCAGCAGGGAGGGCTATGAGCAGTTCTTC. Translated, it gives CASREGYEQFF.

The rearrangement uses TRBV2 and TRBJ1-2, with TRBD1 matching 10 bases. The CDR3 contains 14 residues. V dropped 6 bases and J dropped 3; count of bases not matched to a gene: 4. Germline assignment: CDR1 SNHLY and CDR2 FYNNEI. Written as DNA, the CDR3 is TGTGCCAGCAGGGGGACAGGGGTCTACTATGGCTACACCTTC. It translates to CASRGTGVYYGYTF.

This chain joins TRBV19 and TRBJ1-2; no reliable D call. CDR1 and CDR2 (germline): LNHDA, SQIVND (reference sequence). The V end was cut by 7 bases, the J end by 2 bases, with 11 bases between. This CDR3 is built from 13 residues. The DNA for the CDR3 is TGTGCCAGTACCATGGACGTAAACTATGGCTACACCTTC. Encoded protein: CASTMDVNYGYTF.

This clone was counted only a few times. The rearrangement uses TRBV19 and TRBJ1-5; 9 bases map to TRBD1. With V trimmed by 6 bases and J by 4 bases, 7 bases remained unmatched. The length of the CDR3 is 15 residues. Looked up from germline, CDR1 is LNHDA and CDR2 is SQIVND (reference sequence). In nucleotides, the CDR3 is TGTGCCAGTAGGGAAACTGGACAGGGGAATCAGCCCCAGCATTTT. Its translation: CASRETGQGNQPQHF. The full variable domain, in which reference TRBV19 and TRBJ1-5 provide the parts outside the CDR3, is DGGITQSPKYLFRKEGQNVTLSCEQNLNHDAMYWYRQDPGQGLRLIYYSQIVNDFQKGDIAEGYSVSREKKESFPLTVTSAQKNPTAFYLCASRETGQGNQPQHFGDGTRLSIL.

V gene TRBV30 combines with J gene TRBJ1-1; 7 nucleotides line up with TRBD1. The length of the CDR3 is 13 residues. The trim removed 0 bases at V and 8 bases at J, leaving 6 bases unmatched. Germline V CDR1 and CDR2: GTSNPN, SVGIG (reference sequence). CDR3 coding DNA: TGTGCCTGGAGTGTACACAGGGGAGGAGAAGCTTTCTTT. It codes for CAWSVHRGGEAFF. The full variable domain, its missing parts supplied by reference TRBV30 and TRBJ1-1, is SQTIHQWPATLVQPVGSPLSLECTVEGTSNPNLYWYRQAAGRGLQLLFYSVGIGQISSEVPQNLSASRPQDRQFILSSKKLLLSDSGFYLCAWSVHRGGEAFFGQGTRLTVV.

The chain couples TRBV5-1 to TRBJ2-5; D may be TRBD1 or TRBD2 (5 bases each). This CDR3 comprises 14 residues. Trimming removed 4 bases from V and 4 bases from J, with 14 bases in between. Per germline, CDR1 SGHRS and CDR2 YFSETQ. CDR3 nucleotide sequence: TGCGCCAGCAGCCCCGGGACCCCGGGAGAGACCCAGTACTTC. It encodes CASSPGTPGETQYF.

The J gene is TRBJ1-1, the V gene TRBV28; possible D gene TRBD1, 6 bases. Trimming stripped 5 bases from V and 4 bases from J, with 20 bases between. CDR3 length: 16 amino acids. The germline gives CDR1 MDHEN, CDR2 SYDVKM. CDR3 in amino acids: CASSPVTGLRITEAFF. The DNA of the CDR3 is TGTGCCAGCAGTCCCGTAACAGGGCTCCGAATCACTGAAGCTTTCTTT.

The chain joins TRBV9 to TRBJ2-1; TRBD2 aligns across 14 bases. Germline values: CDR1 SGDLS, CDR2 YYNGEE. The V gene end was trimmed by 4 bases and the J gene end by 8 bases; junction bases not matched to a gene: 5. CDR3 size: 15 residues. The CDR3 region has the DNA TGTGCCAGCAGCCCCGGGACTAGCGGGGGCTATGAGCAGTTCTTC. Translating it yields CASSPGTSGGYEQFF.

The chain combines TRBV6-6 with TRBJ2-2; tentative D call: TRBD2 (5 bases). The CDR3 contains 14 residues. The germline gives CDR1 MNHNY, CDR2 SVGAGI (reference sequence). V was clipped by 0 bases and J by 3 bases, with 5 bases between them. In DNA, the CDR3 is TGTGCCAGCAGTTACTCGCGGGACACCGGGGAGCTGTTTTTT. The encoded protein is CASSYSRDTGELFF.

CDR3 in amino acids: CASSLTGYGYTF. The CDR3 nucleotides are TGTGCCAGCAGCCTGACAGGGTATGGCTACACCTTC. The V call is TRBV6-5, the J call TRBJ1-2; 7 nucleotides agree with TRBD1. Germline values: CDR1 MNHEY, CDR2 SVGAGI. The CDR3 loop spans 12 amino acids. V lost 6 bases and J lost 5; bases outside the gene matches: 3.

This clone was seen a single time. The chain couples TRBV19 to TRBJ2-1, with 11 bases matching TRBD2. Germline CDR1 reads LNHDA; CDR2 reads SQIVND (reference sequence). This CDR3 spans 17 amino acids. V shed 5 bases and J 3 bases; nucleotides not matched to a gene: 9. This CDR3 is CASSVAGGPPGYNEQFF. The CDR3 bases are TGTGCCAGTAGTGTAGCGGGAGGGCCGCCCGGCTACAATGAGCAGTTCTTC.

The V and J genes are TRBV11-2 and TRBJ2-2, with 7 bases aligning to TRBD1. The trim removed 4 bases at V and 0 bases at J, leaving 2 bases unmatched. This CDR3 comprises 15 residues. Germline V gene sequence: CDR1 SGHAT, CDR2 FQNNGV. This CDR3 reads CASSSGTANTGELFF. The CDR3 nucleotides are TGTGCCAGCAGCTCCGGGACAGCGAACACCGGGGAGCTGTTTTTT.

The chain combines TRBV18 with TRBJ1-1, with a possible D match to TRBD1 (6 bases). The V end lost 3 bases, the J end lost 5 bases, and 16 bases lay between the germline ends. This CDR3 is 15 amino acids long. Per germline, CDR1 KGHSH and CDR2 LQKENI. The CDR3 bases are TGTGCCAGCTCACCCGGCGGGGGCTGGGGGACTGAAGCTTTCTTT. Protein product: CASSPGGGWGTEAFF.

The gene calls are TRBV28 and TRBJ2-3; 7 bases line up with TRBD1. The CDR3 totals 15 residues. Germline values: CDR1 MDHEN, CDR2 SYDVKM. Losses at the gene ends were 4 bases for V and 3 bases for J; bases not matched to a gene: 7. The CDR3 DNA follows: TGTGCCAGCAGTTCCACAGGGGACCCTACAGATACGCAGTATTTT. This translates into CASSSTGDPTDTQYF.

The gene calls are TRBV15 and TRBJ2-5; possibly TRBD2 for D (6 bases). With the DNA end fitting TRBJ2-7 better, the J assignment may be wrong. The germline V gene has CDR1 LNHNV and CDR2 YYDKDF (reference sequence). This CDR3 spans 18 amino acids. CDR3: CATSREVVGRDWFYEQYF. In DNA form, the CDR3 reads TGTGCCACCAGCAGAGAGGTGGTCGGTAGGGACTGGTTCTACGAGCAGTACTTC.

This clone was counted once. The chain combines TRBV27 with TRBJ1-1, with D possibly matching TRBD1 (5 bases). Per the germline V gene, CDR1 is MNHEY and CDR2 is SMNVEV (reference sequence). The CDR3 has 16 residues. Trimming pared 2 bases from V and 2 bases from J, leaving 15 bases between. CDR3 residues: CASSLELGRANTEAFF. The DNA of the CDR3 is TGTGCCAGCAGTTTAGAGCTAGGCAGGGCCAACACTGAAGCTTTCTTT.

V and J are TRBV5-4 and TRBJ2-3; no reliable D call. Germline V gene sequence: CDR1 SGHNT, CDR2 YYREEE (reference sequence). CDR3 length: 14 residues. Trimming took off 0 bases at V and 2 bases at J, with 7 bases between the two ends. The CDR3 DNA follows: TGTGCCAGCAGCTTGGACAGCTACACAGATACGCAGTATTTT. The encoded protein is CASSLDSYTDTQYF.